This T cell receptor beta chain was documented in a study of CD8 T cells in Susac syndrome. Notes on the study in general: The number of individuals included in the study's TCR sequencing and HLA analysis was acknowledged as relatively small.

Random hexamers were used to reverse transcribe an amount of roughly 0.45 to 1 ug RNA. Amplification of TCR beta CDR3 spanned 54 Vbeta and 13 Jbeta via immunoSEQ multiplex PCR. TCRdb independently ran MiXCR on the immunoSEQ multiplex PCR reads; one entry per CDR3 protein. The top ten hold roughly 0.21% of the sample, which has about 300,000 distinct CDR3 sequences, roughly 85% seen once. Concerning this clonotype: Its antigen remains unidentified.

J was trimmed by 4 bases and V by 3 bases; bases with no gene match: 7. This CDR3 is built from 15 residues. The germline CDR1 and CDR2 sequences are SGDLS and YYNGEE. Material for sequencing was CD8+ T cells from PBMCs. This TCR came from a human donor with multiple sclerosis. The rearrangement uses TRBV9 and TRBJ1-2; 9 bases line up with TRBD1. The CDR3 bases are TGTGCCAGCAGCGAGGGGACAGGGAGAAGCTATGGCTACACCTTC. Protein: CASSEGTGRSYGYTF.